Following are 23 T cell receptor beta chains from one sample sequenced in a study of blood T cell repertoires in COVID-19. Clones were read by immunoSEQ multiplex PCR, and TCRdb kept only the in-frame ones, dropping some. The sample holds around 140,000 clones, around 88% seen once. Material: peripheral blood. The receptors stem from a man aged 45 to 65 with acute or convalescent COVID-19.

The genes are TRBV4-2 and TRBJ1-3, with D possibly matching TRBD1 (5 bases). The CDR3 is 17 residues long. CDR1 is LGHNA and CDR2 is YNFKEQ in the germline V gene. V was clipped by 0 bases and J by 0 bases, with 12 bases between them. The CDR3, as DNA: TGTGCCAGCAGCCAAGAGATGGGGGGACGCTCTGGAAACACCATATATTTT. The encoded protein is CASSQEMGGRSGNTIYF.

This clone showed up just a few times. The chain has TRBV5-4 and TRBJ2-5, with 8 bases fitting TRBD2. In germline, CDR1 is SGHNT, CDR2 YYREEE (reference sequence). The CDR3 contains 16 residues. V trimming: 4 bases; J trimming: 5 bases; junction bases outside the gene matches: 13. CDR3 protein: CASSPSSGSQGETQYF. CDR3 DNA sequence: TGTGCCAGCAGCCCCTCTAGCGGGTCCCAAGGGGAGACCCAGTACTTC.

This chain uses TRBV7-2 with TRBJ2-5, with D possibly TRBD2 on 5 matching bases. Germline CDR1 is SGHTA and CDR2 is FQGNSA. Trimming cost V 0 bases and J 4 bases, with 12 bases left between them. The CDR3 consists of 15 residues. CDR3: CASSLAILAPETQYF. Written as DNA, the CDR3 is TGTGCCAGCAGCTTAGCGATCCTAGCTCCAGAGACCCAGTACTTC.

This chain links TRBV18 with TRBJ1-5; D possibly corresponds to TRBD1 (5 bases). Germline CDR1 is KGHSH and CDR2 is LQKENI. V was clipped by 2 bases and J by 2 bases, with 13 bases between them. CDR3 length: 16 amino acids. The CDR3 region has the DNA TGTGCCAGCTCACCAGGTATTCTCAGGGGCAATCAGCCCCAGCATTTT. This codes for CASSPGILRGNQPQHF. The entire variable domain, with the rest obtained from reference TRBV18 and TRBJ1-5, is as follows: NAGVMQNPRHLVRRRGQEARLRCSPMKGHSHVYWYRQLPEEGLKFMVYLQKENIIDESGMPKERFSAEFPKEGPSILRIQQVVRGDSAAYFCASSPGILRGNQPQHFGDGTRLSIL.

The rearrangement joins TRBV5-1 to TRBJ2-7, with 7 bases lining up with TRBD1. The CDR3 totals 16 residues. The V gene's germline CDR1 is SGHRS and CDR2 YFSETQ. The J segment lost 1 base and the V segment lost 1 base, leaving 8 bases of the junction unmatched. This CDR3 reads CASSLPRGLTSYEQYF. In DNA form, the CDR3 reads TGCGCCAGCAGCTTGCCAAGGGGGCTTACTTCCTACGAGCAGTACTTC.

The chain uses TRBV18 and TRBJ1-2; D gene uncertain. Germline V lookup: CDR1 KGHSH, CDR2 LQKENI. This CDR3 region has 13 residues. The V and J ends lost 3 bases and 0 bases respectively, with 5 bases between them. The CDR3 region is CASSPAPNYGYTF. DNA for the CDR3: TGTGCCAGCTCACCGGCCCCTAACTATGGCTACACCTTC.

V is TRBV28 and J is TRBJ2-7, with D hard to call. CDR3 length: 11 amino acids. CDR1 MDHEN and CDR2 SYDVKM come from the germline V gene. Trimming pared 8 bases from V and 3 bases from J, leaving 8 bases between. Here the CDR3 reads CASGLDYEQYF. In nucleotides, the CDR3 is TGTGCCAGCGGGCTCGACTACGAGCAGTACTTC.

This clone was recorded only once. The chain joins TRBV6-5 to TRBJ2-7; possible D gene TRBD1, 8 bases. The V and J ends lost 6 bases and 3 bases respectively, with 12 bases between them. Germline V gene sequence: CDR1 MNHEY, CDR2 SVGAGI. The CDR3 totals 13 residues. The CDR3, as DNA: TGTGCCAGCAGACAGGGGGGGAACTACGAGCAGTACTTC. This encodes CASRQGGNYEQYF.

The chain uses TRBV30 and TRBJ2-2, with 11 bases identical to TRBD1. Germline values: CDR1 GTSNPN, CDR2 SVGIG (reference sequence). The CDR3 is made up of 15 amino acids. J gave up 1 base and V 7 bases, and 5 bases lay outside the gene matches. This CDR3 is CASGQGVVNTGELFF. The CDR3 region has the DNA TGTGCCTCGGGACAGGGGGTGGTGAACACCGGGGAGCTGTTTTTT.

The V call is TRBV19, the J call TRBJ1-1, with a possible D match to TRBD1 (5 bases). Germline CDR1 and CDR2: LNHDA and SQIVND (reference sequence). The length of the CDR3 is 14 residues. V was cut by 5 bases and J by 0 bases, with 10 bases left in between. CDR3 DNA: TGTGCCAGTAGTCCGACAGTGATGAACACTGAAGCTTTCTTT. Protein product: CASSPTVMNTEAFF. The full variable domain, in which reference TRBV19 and TRBJ1-1 provide the parts outside the CDR3, is DGGITQSPKYLFRKEGQNVTLSCEQNLNHDAMYWYRQDPGQGLRLIYYSQIVNDFQKGDIAEGYSVSREKKESFPLTVTSAQKNPTAFYLCASSPTVMNTEAFFGQGTRLTVV.

V gene TRBV18 combines with J gene TRBJ1-1, with 11 bases identical to TRBD1. With 1 base clipped from V and 4 bases from J, the junction kept 2 bases outside the gene matches. Germline-derived CDR1 and CDR2 are KGHSH and LQKENI. This CDR3 has 15 residues. The chain's CDR3 is CASSPQGQGVTEAFF. The CDR3 DNA reads as TGTGCCAGCTCACCACAGGGACAGGGGGTCACTGAAGCTTTCTTT.

The chain employs TRBV5-1 and TRBJ1-2; D might be TRBD1 (6 bases). The CDR3 is 13 amino acids. The V and J ends lost 1 base and 7 bases respectively, with 11 bases between them. Germline V gives CDR1 SGHRS, CDR2 YFSETQ. The CDR3 reads CASSLQGQSGYTF. The CDR3 coding sequence is TGCGCCAGCAGCTTGCAGGGGCAGAGTGGCTACACCTTC. The full variable domain, in which reference TRBV5-1 and TRBJ1-2 provide the parts outside the CDR3, is KAGVTQTPRYLIKTRGQQVTLSCSPISGHRSVSWYQQTPGQGLQFLFEYFSETQRNKGNFPGRFSGRQFSNSRSEMNVSTLELGDSALYLCASSLQGQSGYTFGSGTRLTVV.

The chain is built from TRBV19 and TRBJ2-5, with 7 bases identical to TRBD2. Germline V gene data show CDR1 as LNHDA and CDR2 as SQIVND (reference sequence). This CDR3 spans 18 amino acids. V lost 5 bases and J lost 2; bases outside the gene matches: 17. Written as DNA, the CDR3 is TGTGCCAGTAGTTACCCGACTAGCCTCACACCGACTCAAGAGACCCAGTACTTC. Amino acid sequence: CASSYPTSLTPTQETQYF.

The chain links TRBV15 to TRBJ2-2, with D perhaps TRBD2 (6 bases). V gave up 1 base and J gave up 7 bases, with 10 bases separating them. Germline values: CDR1 LNHNV, CDR2 YYDKDF (reference sequence). This CDR3 region has 14 residues. The CDR3, as DNA: TGTGCCACCAGCAGAGGGAGGGGCGGCGGGGAGCTGTTTTTT. Translated, it gives CATSRGRGGGELFF.

CDR3 in DNA: TGTGCCAGCAGCCAAGCGGACGGGAGCCCCTCCTACGAGCAGTACTTC. Translating gives CASSQADGSPSYEQYF. V is TRBV4-2 and J is TRBJ2-7; TRBD2 might be the D (6 bases). The CDR3 contains 16 residues. The germline CDR1 and CDR2 sequences are LGHNA and YNFKEQ. The V gene lost 1 base and the J gene lost 0 bases, with 13 bases spanning the gap.

This clone showed up just once. V gene TRBV5-1 combines with J gene TRBJ1-5; D unclear. The CDR3 has 13 amino acids. V lost 0 bases to trimming and J lost 6 bases, with 7 bases between them. Germline V gives CDR1 SGHRS, CDR2 YFSETQ. CDR3 bases: TGCGCCAGCAGCTTGGCCCCAGGTCAGCCCCAGCATTTT. Protein: CASSLAPGQPQHF.

This clone was seen only once. The V gene is TRBV18, the J gene TRBJ1-1, with no clear D. The CDR3 runs to 14 residues. Trimming cost V 0 bases and J 1 base, with 6 bases left between them. The V gene's germline CDR1 is KGHSH and CDR2 LQKENI. CDR3 loop: CASSPPYRNTEAFF. The CDR3 nucleotides are TGTGCCAGCTCACCACCGTACAGGAACACTGAAGCTTTCTTT.

The J gene is TRBJ2-1, the V gene TRBV28; D gene uncertain. Deletions cut 5 bases from V and 0 bases from J, with 5 bases between. The CDR3 runs 13 residues. The V gene's germline CDR1 is MDHEN and CDR2 SYDVKM. CDR3 coding DNA: TGTGCCAGCAGTCAGTACTCCTACAATGAGCAGTTCTTC. Amino acid sequence: CASSQYSYNEQFF.

This clone was recorded once. The V call is TRBV4-2, the J call TRBJ2-7, with TRBD1 matching over 9 bases. The length of the CDR3 is 14 residues. J lost 5 bases, V lost 4 bases, and 6 bases had no gene match. Germline CDR1 is LGHNA and CDR2 is YNFKEQ. The CDR3 DNA sequence: TGTGCCAGCAGCCTATGGGGACAGGGCCACGAGCAGTACTTC. It yields the protein CASSLWGQGHEQYF.

The V call is TRBV29-1, the J call TRBJ2-7; weak D call: TRBD1 (6 bases). CDR1 is SQVTM and CDR2 is ANQGSEA in the germline V gene. Trimming pared 0 bases from V and 12 bases from J, leaving 15 bases between. This CDR3 has 12 amino acids. This chain's CDR3 is CSVEDQADRRYF. For the CDR3, the DNA is TGCAGCGTTGAAGACCAGGCCGACAGGCGGTACTTC.

The chain links TRBV28 to TRBJ1-1, with TRBD1 matching over 7 bases. The trim removed 3 bases at V and 2 bases at J, leaving 9 bases unmatched. Germline V gene sequence: CDR1 MDHEN, CDR2 SYDVKM. This CDR3 comprises 16 residues. CDR3: CASSFLGTVKNTEAFF. The CDR3 DNA sequence: TGTGCCAGCAGTTTCTTGGGGACAGTAAAAAACACTGAAGCTTTCTTT.

This clone has a handful of counts. This sequence joins TRBV18 and TRBJ2-3; TRBD2 aligns across 10 bases. The germline CDR1 and CDR2 sequences are KGHSH and LQKENI. The junction had 8 bases not matched to a gene; V was cut back by 1 base and J by 4 bases. The CDR3 has 17 amino acids. The CDR3 sequence is CASSPLLTSGRPDTQYF. The CDR3 DNA is TGTGCCAGCTCACCACTTTTGACTAGCGGGCGACCAGATACGCAGTATTTT.

The chain is built from TRBV6-1 and TRBJ1-1, with a weak D call TRBD1 (6 bases). The CDR3 spans 14 residues. V was cut by 3 bases and J by 4 bases, with 12 bases left in between. Germline-derived CDR1 and CDR2 are MNHNS and SASEGT. The CDR3 is CASSEVGQFTEAFF. The CDR3 DNA reads as TGTGCCAGCAGTGAGGTCGGACAGTTCACTGAAGCTTTCTTT.